Listed here are 13 T cell receptor beta chains from one sample, sequenced in a study of STAT3 mutations in large granular lymphocyte leukemia. Findings of the study overall: In T-cell large granular lymphocyte leukemia, about half of patients showed multiple immunodominant subclonotypes.

Their antigen targets remain unknown. Generated by immunoSEQ multiplex PCR, the TCRdb table keeps only in-frame clones and is missing some. The table lists about 40,000 clones, 70% to 90% of them singletons. The specimen sequenced was PBMCs. The receptors were gathered from a human donor with T large granular lymphocyte leukemia. Some clones in this sample may be carry-over from other donors' samples.

The chain couples TRBV5-1 to TRBJ2-7; D is tentatively TRBD1 or TRBD2 (5 bases each). This CDR3 region has 14 residues. V lost 2 bases and J 1 base, leaving 10 bases between the germline ends. Per the germline V gene, CDR1 is SGHRS and CDR2 is YFSETQ. CDR3 DNA sequence: TGCGCCAGCAGCTTTAGAGGGGCTTCCTACGAGCAGTACTTC. Encoded protein: CASSFRGASYEQYF.

This chain uses TRBV5-4 with TRBJ2-4, with 7 bases lining up with TRBD1. This CDR3 has 17 amino acids. The V and J ends lost 4 bases and 1 base, in that order; junction bases with no gene match: 11. Germline lookup yields CDR1 SGHNT and CDR2 YYREEE (reference sequence). The CDR3 DNA sequence: TGTGCCAGCAGCCTCACCGGGACAGCGGCGGCCAAAAACATTCAGTACTTC. It encodes CASSLTGTAAAKNIQYF. Looking up the rest from reference TRBV5-4 and TRBJ2-4 gives the full variable domain: ETGVTQSPTHLIKTRGQQVTLRCSSQSGHNTVSWYQQALGQGPQFIFQYYREEENGRGNFPPRFSGLQFPNYSSELNVNALELDDSALYLCASSLTGTAAAKNIQYFGAGTRLSVL.

This clone has only one observation. The rearrangement uses TRBV1 and TRBJ1-2. TRBV1 is termed a pseudogene. The CDR3 has 20 amino acids. The CDR3 nucleotides are TGCACCAGCAGCCTCACAATCTGGATCTGGCTAGAAAGGGATAACTATGGCTACACCTTC. It translates to CTSSLTIWIWLERDNYGYTF.

The chain employs TRBV29-1 and TRBJ2-7; unclear D gene. Germline CDR1 reads SQVTM; CDR2 reads ANQGSEA. V was shortened by 1 base and J by 4 bases, with 11 bases between the two germline ends. The CDR3 consists of 13 residues. CDR3 in amino acids: CSVEGGDGYEQYF. The CDR3 DNA reads as TGCAGCGTTGAAGGAGGCGACGGTTACGAGCAGTACTTC.

The chain carries TRBV5-1 and TRBJ1-3, with TRBD1 matching 7 bases. J gave up 0 bases and V 4 bases, and 10 bases lay outside the gene matches. CDR3 length: 17 residues. Germline CDR1 and CDR2: SGHRS and YFSETQ. As DNA, the CDR3 is TGCGCCAGCAGCCGTGTTGGGGGACAGAGCTCTGGAAACACCATATATTTT. Its translation is CASSRVGGQSSGNTIYF.

The rearrangement uses TRBV5-8 and TRBJ1-2; D not certain. Germline V lookup: CDR1 SGHTS, CDR2 YDEGEE. The ends were cut back, 4 bases at V and 8 bases at J, with 15 bases in the middle. This CDR3 contains 13 residues. Here the CDR3 reads CASSLRGRGGYTF. DNA of the CDR3: TGTGCCAGCAGCCTACGAGGGCGGGGAGGCTACACCTTC. Full variable domain (missing parts from reference TRBV5-8 and TRBJ1-2): EAGVTQSPTHLIKTRGQQATLRCSPISGHTSVYWYQQALGLGLQFLLWYDEGEERNRGNFPPRFSGRQFPNYSSELNVNALELEDSALYLCASSLRGRGGYTFGSGTRLTVV.

V usage is TRBV5-4 and J usage is TRBJ2-1; D gene unclear. Germline CDR1 and CDR2: SGHNT and YYREEE (reference sequence). Trimming cost V 3 bases and J 9 bases, with 10 bases left between them. CDR3 length equals 12 residues. CDR3 sequence reads: CASSSGWGEQFF. The CDR3 DNA reads TGTGCCAGCAGCTCTGGGTGGGGTGAGCAGTTCTTC. The full variable domain, in which reference TRBV5-4 and TRBJ2-1 provide the parts outside the CDR3, is ETGVTQSPTHLIKTRGQQVTLRCSSQSGHNTVSWYQQALGQGPQFIFQYYREEENGRGNFPPRFSGLQFPNYSSELNVNALELDDSALYLCASSSGWGEQFFGPGTRLTVL.

This clone was found once. This sequence joins TRBV30 and TRBJ2-7, with 9 bases that match TRBD2. Trimming cost V 4 bases and J 1 base; bases outside gene matches: 2. Germline values: CDR1 GTSNPN, CDR2 SVGIG (reference sequence). This CDR3 has 13 amino acids. The CDR3 bases are TGTGCCTGGAATAGCGGGGGTTCCTACGAGCAGTACTTC. It is translated as CAWNSGGSYEQYF.

The chain carries TRBV7-8 and TRBJ1-1; a weak D match, TRBD1 (5 bases). This CDR3 comprises 15 residues. Germline V CDR1 and CDR2: SGHVS, FQNEAQ. Trimming took 5 bases from V and 5 from J, leaving 18 bases between them. The CDR3 here is CASSPPVGGRTEAFF. The CDR3 region has the DNA TGTGCCAGCAGCCCCCCGGTGGGGGGGAGGACTGAAGCTTTCTTT.

The V call is TRBV6-6, the J call TRBJ2-7, with D perhaps matching TRBD1 (6 bases). Trimming removed 2 bases at V and 7 bases at J, with 6 bases between. Germline V gives CDR1 MNHNY, CDR2 SVGAGI (reference sequence). CDR3 length: 11 amino acids. CDR3: CASSYGTEQYV. CDR3 sequence (DNA): TGTGCCAGCAGTTACGGGACAGAGCAGTACGTC.

The V and J genes are TRBV30 and TRBJ1-3; tentative D call: TRBD1 (5 bases). CDR1 GTSNPN and CDR2 SVGIG come from the germline V gene (reference sequence). V was cut by 5 bases and J by 4 bases, with 18 bases left in between. The CDR3 has 15 amino acids. The CDR3 spells CAWDFGGGGGNTIYF. As DNA, the CDR3 is TGTGCCTGGGACTTTGGGGGGGGTGGCGGAAACACCATATATTTT.

This clone was found once. The V and J genes are TRBV6-1 and TRBJ2-7; D perhaps matches TRBD1 (5 bases). CDR3 size: 13 residues. Germline V gives CDR1 MNHNS, CDR2 SASEGT. V lost 2 bases to trimming and J lost 4 bases, with 9 bases between them. The DNA of the CDR3 is TGTGCCAGCAGTGAATACAGGCGATACGAGCAGTACGTC. Translating gives CASSEYRRYEQYV.

The genes are TRBV4-2 and TRBJ2-1, with D possibly matching TRBD1 (5 bases). The V gene lost 3 bases and the J gene lost 0 bases, with 9 bases spanning the gap. The CDR3 covers 15 residues. Germline V lookup: CDR1 LGHNA, CDR2 YNFKEQ. The CDR3, as DNA: TGTGCCAGCAGCCAGGGGCCGGACTCCTACAATGAGCAGTTCTTC. Residues: CASSQGPDSYNEQFF.